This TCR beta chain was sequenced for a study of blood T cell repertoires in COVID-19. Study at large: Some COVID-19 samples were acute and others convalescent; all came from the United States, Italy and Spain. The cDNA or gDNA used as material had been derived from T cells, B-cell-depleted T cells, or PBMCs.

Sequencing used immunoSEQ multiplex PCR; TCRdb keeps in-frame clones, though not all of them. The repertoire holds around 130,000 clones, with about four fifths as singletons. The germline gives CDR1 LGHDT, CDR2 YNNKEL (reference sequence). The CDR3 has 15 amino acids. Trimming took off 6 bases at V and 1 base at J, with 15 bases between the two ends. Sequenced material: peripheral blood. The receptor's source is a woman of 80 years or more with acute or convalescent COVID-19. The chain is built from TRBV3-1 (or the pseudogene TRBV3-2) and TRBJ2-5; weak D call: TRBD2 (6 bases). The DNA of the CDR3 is TGTGCCAGCAGTAGTACGGGCGGGGTCCAAGAGACCCAGTACTTC. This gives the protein CASSSTGGVQETQYF.